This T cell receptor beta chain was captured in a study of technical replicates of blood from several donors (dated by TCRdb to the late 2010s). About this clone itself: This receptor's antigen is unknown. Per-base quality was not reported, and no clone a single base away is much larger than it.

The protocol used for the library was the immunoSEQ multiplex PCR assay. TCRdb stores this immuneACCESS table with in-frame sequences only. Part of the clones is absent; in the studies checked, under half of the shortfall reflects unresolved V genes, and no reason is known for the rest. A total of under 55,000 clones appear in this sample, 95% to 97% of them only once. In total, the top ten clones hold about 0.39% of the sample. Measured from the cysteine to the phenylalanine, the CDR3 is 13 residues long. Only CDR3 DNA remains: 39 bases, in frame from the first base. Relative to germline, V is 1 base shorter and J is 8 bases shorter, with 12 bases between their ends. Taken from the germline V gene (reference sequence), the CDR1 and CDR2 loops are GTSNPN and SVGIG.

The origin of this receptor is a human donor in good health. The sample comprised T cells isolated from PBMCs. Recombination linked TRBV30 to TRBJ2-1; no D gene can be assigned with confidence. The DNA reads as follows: TGTGCCTGGAGTGGACTGTCGCTACATGAGCAGTTCTTC. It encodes CAWSGLSLHEQFF.